These 25 T cell receptor beta chains came from one sample sequenced in a study of early T cells in non-severe SARS-CoV-2 infection. One entry per CDR3 protein results from TCRdb running MiXCR on the 5' RACE reads. The sample records tens of thousands of distinct CDR3 sequences, 3.5% to 5.5% being singletons. Sequencing input: whole blood. The receptors were sampled from an adult who was a healthcare worker with PCR-confirmed SARS-CoV-2 infection or an uninfected control (not recorded which).

This clonotype showed up just a few times. This chain joins TRBV30 and TRBJ2-7; 7 nucleotides match TRBD2. V lost 2 bases to trimming and J lost 4 bases; unmatched junction nucleotides: 5. The germline V gene encodes CDR1 GTSNPN and CDR2 SVGIG (reference sequence). This CDR3 region has 13 residues. The CDR3 protein is CAWSYSGPYEQYF. For the CDR3, the DNA is TGTGCCTGGAGTTATAGCGGGCCATACGAGCAGTACTTC.

In its sample, this clonotype was seen a few times. This chain joins TRBV7-9 and TRBJ2-5; D not certain. The CDR3 is 15 residues long. V gave up 0 bases and J gave up 3 bases, with 11 bases separating them. CDR1 SEHNR and CDR2 FQNEAQ come from the germline V gene (reference sequence). CDR3 sequence: CASSLASGREETQYF. In DNA, the CDR3 is TGTGCCAGCAGCTTAGCAAGTGGCAGAGAAGAGACCCAGTACTTC.

This clonotype was seen many times. This CDR3 is CASSRIRQGNTGELFF. The CDR3, as DNA: TGTGCCAGCAGCCGTATTAGACAGGGCAACACCGGGGAGCTGTTTTTT. V is TRBV14 and J is TRBJ2-2; 7 bases are shared with TRBD1. This CDR3 contains 16 residues. The V gene end was trimmed by 4 bases and the J gene end by 2 bases; junction bases not matched to a gene: 7. Germline V lookup: CDR1 SGHDN, CDR2 FVKESK.

In its sample, this clonotype was seen many times. The chain uses TRBV28 and TRBJ2-7, with D uncertain. Trimming took off 4 bases at V and 2 bases at J, with 15 bases between the two ends. This CDR3 spans 15 amino acids. The germline V gene has CDR1 MDHEN and CDR2 SYDVKM. The CDR3 coding sequence is TGTGCCAGCAGTTCCCCGTCAAACCCGACCTACGAGCAGTACTTC. Its protein product is CASSSPSNPTYEQYF.

This clonotype was seen ten or more times. As DNA, the CDR3 is TGTGCCAGCAGTGAGACAGGGCGGGATGAAAAACTGTTTTTT. Amino acids: CASSETGRDEKLFF. The gene calls are TRBV6-5 and TRBJ1-4; TRBD1 matches 7 bases. In germline, CDR1 is MNHEY, CDR2 SVGAGI. V dropped 5 bases and J dropped 6; count of bases not matched to a gene: 6. The CDR3 length is 14 residues.

This clonotype is medium-sized in the sample. This CDR3 reads CASSLGTGPTKAFF. The CDR3 DNA is TGTGCCAGCAGCTTAGGGACAGGGCCGACTAAAGCTTTCTTT. This chain joins TRBV7-6 and TRBJ1-1; TRBD1 matches 8 bases. Germline V lookup: CDR1 SGHVS, CDR2 FNYEAQ. CDR3 length equals 14 residues. V lost 1 base and J lost 9; bases outside the gene matches: 7.

This clonotype was observed at least ten times. V gene TRBV29-1 combines with J gene TRBJ1-1, with TRBD1 matching 12 bases. J lost 1 base, V lost 7 bases, and 1 base had no gene match. Germline V gives CDR1 SQVTM, CDR2 ANQGSEA. The CDR3 covers 13 residues. The chain's CDR3 is CSGGQGANTEAFF. CDR3 nucleotide sequence: TGCAGCGGGGGACAGGGGGCGAACACTGAAGCTTTCTTT.

The sample holds many counts of this clonotype. The chain carries TRBV28 and TRBJ1-2, with 9 bases that match TRBD1. CDR3 length: 12 residues. The junction had 0 bases not matched to a gene; V was cut back by 3 bases and J by 7 bases. Germline CDR1 MDHEN, CDR2 SYDVKM. The CDR3 coding sequence is TGTGCCAGCAGTTTGGACAGGGGTGGCTACACCTTC. Its translation is CASSLDRGGYTF.

The table lists this clonotype with many counts. The chain has TRBV7-9 and TRBJ2-2; a possible D gene is TRBD1 (5 bases). The CDR3 has 14 residues. Germline V gives CDR1 SEHNR, CDR2 FQNEAQ (reference sequence). Trimming removed 2 bases from V and 1 base from J, with 5 bases in between. CDR3 sequence (DNA): TGTGCCAGCAGCTTAAGGGGGAACACCGGGGAGCTGTTTTTT. This codes for CASSLRGNTGELFF.

The sample holds a few counts of this clonotype. The chain couples TRBV7-2 to TRBJ2-5; no reliable D call. The CDR3 is made up of 14 amino acids. Looked up from germline, CDR1 is SGHTA and CDR2 is FQGNSA. Trimming pared 0 bases from V and 1 base from J, leaving 6 bases between. CDR3 nucleotides: TGTGCCAGCAGCTTAGCGGGCCGCCAAGAGACCCAGTACTTC. Amino acid sequence: CASSLAGRQETQYF.

This clonotype was seen a few times. The gene calls are TRBV5-8 and TRBJ1-6; D is possibly TRBD1 (5 bases). V was shortened by 4 bases and J by 7 bases, with 15 bases between the two germline ends. CDR1 and CDR2 from the germline V gene are SGHTS and YDEGEE. CDR3 size: 15 residues. In DNA form, the CDR3 reads TGTGCCAGCAGCCTCCGTTGGGGGAGAAATTCACCCCTCCACTTT. Residues: CASSLRWGRNSPLHF.

This clonotype showed up many times. The chain joins TRBV18 to TRBJ1-6; D uncertain. Trimming took off 0 bases at V and 13 bases at J, with 13 bases between the two ends. The CDR3 contains 14 residues. The germline CDR1 and CDR2 sequences are KGHSH and LQKENI. CDR3 nucleotides: TGTGCCAGCTCACCACCAGCATTCCCTGGTCCCCTCCACTTT. Translated: CASSPPAFPGPLHF.

This rearrangement joins TRBV29-1 to TRBJ2-7; a weak D match, TRBD2 (7 bases). From germline, CDR1 is SQVTM and CDR2 ANQGSEA. Trimming left V 3 bases short and J 2 bases short, with 14 bases between. The CDR3 covers 14 residues. The CDR3 nucleotides read TGCAGCGTTGAGAGTGGGGGGGCACCCTACGAGCAGTACTTC. It specifies CSVESGGAPYEQYF.

By share, this clonotype counts as medium-sized (0.01 to 0.1%). The J gene is TRBJ2-1, the V gene TRBV5-1, with 10 bases that match TRBD1. V shed 4 bases, J shed 3 bases, and the junction held 7 bases outside the gene matches. The CDR3 length is 16 residues. CDR1 and CDR2 (germline): SGHRS, YFSETQ. The CDR3 coding sequence is TGCGCCAGCAGCCGGGACAGGGGTTCCTACTACAATGAGCAGTTCTTC. The encoded protein is CASSRDRGSYYNEQFF. The whole variable domain, filled in from reference TRBV5-1 and TRBJ2-1, reads KAGVTQTPRYLIKTRGQQVTLSCSPISGHRSVSWYQQTPGQGLQFLFEYFSETQRNKGNFPGRFSGRQFSNSRSEMNVSTLELGDSALYLCASSRDRGSYYNEQFFGPGTRLTVL.

This clonotype was recorded at least ten times. The chain links TRBV27 to TRBJ2-7, with 10 bases lining up with TRBD2. The trim removed 4 bases at V and 5 bases at J, leaving 8 bases unmatched. The length of the CDR3 is 15 residues. Looked up from germline, CDR1 is MNHEY and CDR2 is SMNVEV (reference sequence). Here the CDR3 reads CASSSPSGSRNEQYF. The CDR3 DNA reads as TGTGCCAGCAGTTCACCTAGCGGGAGTAGGAACGAGCAGTACTTC.

This clonotype was observed a handful of times. The chain employs TRBV7-2 and TRBJ2-1, with D possibly TRBD2 on 5 matching bases. The CDR3 totals 13 residues. With 8 bases removed from V and 6 bases from J, the gap between germline ends came to 14 bases. Germline-derived CDR1 and CDR2 are SGHTA and FQGNSA. The CDR3 loop is CASAPSPPNEQFF. CDR3 nucleotides: TGTGCCAGCGCGCCTAGCCCTCCCAATGAGCAGTTCTTC.

This clonotype appeared a few times. V and J are TRBV6-2 or TRBV6-3 and TRBJ1-2; TRBD1 might be the D (6 bases). Germline V gene data show CDR1 as MNHEY and CDR2 as SVGEGT. There are 13 residues in the CDR3. Trimming took off 6 bases at V and 3 bases at J, with 11 bases between the two ends. This CDR3 reads CASSLQGHYGYTF. CDR3 DNA: TGTGCCAGCAGCCTACAGGGCCACTATGGCTACACCTTC.

This clonotype was observed many times. This rearrangement joins TRBV7-9 to TRBJ2-3; 8 bases fit TRBD2. This CDR3 is 15 amino acids long. CDR1 and CDR2 from the germline V gene are SEHNR and FQNEAQ (reference sequence). With 5 bases clipped from V and 5 bases from J, the junction kept 9 bases outside the gene matches. Here the CDR3 DNA reads TGTGCCAGCAGCGCAAGGACTAGCTATCTAGATACGCAGTATTTT. Translating gives CASSARTSYLDTQYF.

This clonotype has at least ten counts. The V gene is TRBV18, the J gene TRBJ2-7; 8 positions match TRBD1. After removal of 6 bases from V and 2 bases from J, the junction contained 6 bases not matched to a gene. This CDR3 is built from 14 residues. Germline CDR1 KGHSH, CDR2 LQKENI. CDR3 DNA: TGTGCCAGCTCTCCCGACAGGGGCACCTACGAGCAGTACTTC. This encodes CASSPDRGTYEQYF.

This clonotype occurred many times. The chain couples TRBV12-3 or TRBV12-4 to TRBJ1-2; a weak D match, TRBD1 (5 bases). V gave up 5 bases and J gave up 0 bases, with 16 bases separating them. The CDR3 is 16 residues long. The CDR3 is CASSPRGGGTNYGYTF. For the CDR3, the DNA is TGTGCCAGCAGTCCCCGGGGCGGGGGGACTAACTATGGCTACACCTTC.

At least ten counts were recorded for this clonotype. The V call is TRBV3-2, the J call TRBJ2-7; the tabulated D call, TRBD1, remains unverified against the DNA. TRBV3-2 is termed a pseudogene. The CDR3 sequence is 13 residues long. The CDR3 spells CASSQGTAYEQYF. The CDR3 nucleotides read TGTGCCAGCAGCCAAGGGACAGCCTACGAGCAGTACTTC.

This clonotype has at least ten counts. The chain couples TRBV7-9 to TRBJ2-3, with D uncertain. The CDR3 covers 16 residues. Deletions cut 2 bases from V and 5 bases from J, with 17 bases between. The germline V gene has CDR1 SEHNR and CDR2 FQNEAQ (reference sequence). CDR3: CASSLLRPHSGDTQYF. The CDR3 bases are TGTGCCAGCAGCTTACTGAGACCTCATTCGGGAGATACGCAGTATTTT.

In its sample, this clonotype was seen many times. The V call is TRBV30, the J call TRBJ2-7; 8 bases align to TRBD1. Unmatched junction bases numbered 7, after V lost 0 bases and J lost 3 bases. CDR1 and CDR2 (germline): GTSNPN, SVGIG (reference sequence). The length of the CDR3 is 15 residues. The CDR3 here is CAWSVLRTGNYEQYF. Written as DNA, the CDR3 is TGTGCCTGGAGTGTACTCCGGACAGGGAACTACGAGCAGTACTTC. Complete variable domain (other parts from reference TRBV30 and TRBJ2-7): SQTIHQWPATLVQPVGSPLSLECTVEGTSNPNLYWYRQAAGRGLQLLFYSVGIGQISSEVPQNLSASRPQDRQFILSSKKLLLSDSGFYLCAWSVLRTGNYEQYFGPGTRLTVT.

This clonotype has ten or more counts. The rearrangement links TRBV6-1 to TRBJ1-3, with D possibly being TRBD1 (6 bases). Between the trimmed V and J ends, which lost 1 base and 1 base, there was a span of 11 bases. CDR3 length equals 16 residues. The germline gives CDR1 MNHNS, CDR2 SASEGT. The chain's CDR3 is CASSEGGRGSGNTIYF. The CDR3 nucleotides read TGTGCCAGCAGTGAAGGTGGCAGGGGATCTGGAAACACCATATATTTT.

For this clonotype: This clone may be a read error of a much larger clone one base away. The chain uses TRBV7-2 and TRBJ2-3; TRBD2 agrees at 8 bases. Per germline, CDR1 SGHTA and CDR2 FQGNSA. The CDR3 length is 17 residues. CDR3: CASRTVASGPSTDTRYF. The CDR3 region has the DNA TGTGCCAGCAGAACAGTGGCTAGCGGGCCTAGCACAGATACGCGGTATTTT.